Shown below are 9 T cell receptor beta chains from a single sample sequenced in a study of blood T cell repertoires in COVID-19. Here immunoSEQ multiplex PCR was the method, and the copy in TCRdb shows in-frame clones only, minus some. The sample contains approximately 280,000 clones, around 84% of which appear only once. The sequencing input was PBMCs or T cells enriched from blood (not recorded which). The receptors were gathered from a man aged 40-49 years who had been exposed to COVID-19.

V is TRBV11-2 and J is TRBJ2-5, with D perhaps matching TRBD2 (5 bases). The germline V gene encodes CDR1 SGHAT and CDR2 FQNNGV. The CDR3 length is 13 residues. V shed 5 bases and J shed 1 base, with 8 bases lying between them. This chain's CDR3 is CASSPDFQETQYF. For the CDR3, the DNA is TGTGCCAGCAGCCCGGACTTCCAAGAGACCCAGTACTTC.

The J gene is TRBJ2-7, the V gene TRBV6-5; D possibly corresponds to TRBD1 (6 bases). The CDR3 totals 14 residues. V was shortened by 5 bases and J by 0 bases, with 11 bases between the two germline ends. Germline V CDR1 and CDR2: MNHEY, SVGAGI. DNA for the CDR3: TGTGCCAGCAGTCGAGGACAGATCTCCTACGAGCAGTACTTC. Amino acids: CASSRGQISYEQYF.

This rearrangement joins TRBV7-3 to TRBJ1-6, with 8 bases lining up with TRBD1. The CDR3 extends over 14 amino acids. With 5 bases clipped from V and 9 bases from J, the junction kept 6 bases outside the gene matches. Germline values: CDR1 SGHTA, CDR2 FQGTGA. The CDR3 DNA sequence: TGTGCCAGCAGCCAAACAGGGGGGAGTTCACCCCTCCACTTT. It encodes CASSQTGGSSPLHF.

On this clone: In the same sample, other DNA sequences code for this CDR3. V and J are TRBV5-1 and TRBJ2-3; D is undetermined. In germline, CDR1 is SGHRS, CDR2 YFSETQ. Between the trimmed V and J ends, which lost 4 bases and 0 bases, there was a span of 9 bases. This CDR3 has 14 residues. The CDR3 reads CASSLGGSTDTQYF. The CDR3, as DNA: TGCGCCAGCAGCCTGGGCGGAAGCACAGATACGCAGTATTTT.

The chain is built from TRBV19 and TRBJ1-2; D is ambiguous. V was shortened by 5 bases and J by 1 base, with 14 bases between the two germline ends. Germline V gene sequence: CDR1 LNHDA, CDR2 SQIVND (reference sequence). The CDR3 covers 15 residues. CDR3 in DNA: TGTGCCAGTAGTCCCTACTCGGGGTTTAACTATGGCTACACCTTC. Translated, it gives CASSPYSGFNYGYTF.

The rearrangement links TRBV11-2 to TRBJ2-5, with 13 bases matching TRBD2. Trimming removed 6 bases from V and 4 bases from J; junction bases left unmatched: 8. Per the germline V gene, CDR1 is SGHAT and CDR2 is FQNNGV. The CDR3 is made up of 16 amino acids. The CDR3 region is CASSTGTSGIGETQYF. The CDR3 DNA follows: TGTGCCAGCAGTACCGGGACTAGCGGGATAGGAGAGACCCAGTACTTC. Supplemented by reference TRBV11-2 and TRBJ2-5, the full variable domain reads EAGVAQSPRYKIIEKRQSVAFWCNPISGHATLYWYQQILGQGPKLLIQFQNNGVVDDSQLPKDRFSAERLKGVDSTLKIQPAKLEDSAVYLCASSTGTSGIGETQYFGPGTRLLVL.

The chain uses TRBV10-3 and TRBJ1-2; D is possibly TRBD1 (5 bases). Germline V CDR1 and CDR2: ENHRY, SYGVKD. The V end was cut by 5 bases, the J end by 0 bases, with 10 bases between. The CDR3 is 14 amino acids. Here the CDR3 DNA reads TGTGCCATCAGTTTAGACAGTACTAACTATGGCTACACCTTC. As protein: CAISLDSTNYGYTF.

Here the CDR3 DNA reads TGTGCCAGCAGCGTAGGTCAGAACTCCTACGAGCAGTACTTC. Protein sequence: CASSVGQNSYEQYF. The rearrangement links TRBV9 to TRBJ2-7; D is ambiguous. Germline assignment: CDR1 SGDLS and CDR2 YYNGEE. The CDR3 is 14 amino acids. V lost 0 bases and J 0 bases, leaving 7 bases between the germline ends.

This rearrangement joins TRBV10-3 to TRBJ1-2, with 11 bases matching TRBD1. V trimming: 6 bases; J trimming: 3 bases; junction bases outside the gene matches: 6. The CDR3 runs 15 residues. Germline assignment: CDR1 ENHRY and CDR2 SYGVKD. The CDR3 bases are TGTGCCATCAGCACTAGGGACAGGGGGTACTATGGCTACACCTTC. Amino acids: CAISTRDRGYYGYTF.